The 29 T cell receptor beta chains given below trace back to one sample, sequenced in a study of blood T cell repertoires in COVID-19 (TCRdb year 2020). Library construction relied on the immunoSEQ multiplex PCR assay. TCRdb's version of the immuneACCESS table is confined to in-frame rearrangements and falls short of the full clone set. An unresolved V gene accounts for under half of the shortfall where checked; the remainder is of unknown origin. The sample data list around 140,000 clones, and more than 80% of these were observed just once. The top ten clones comprise about an eighth of the sample. What was sequenced was peripheral blood. These receptors were collected from a man aged 18 to 30 with COVID-19, enrolled during active disease.

The V call is TRBV7-8, the J call TRBJ1-3; 8 nucleotides agree with TRBD1. The trim removed 0 bases at V and 5 bases at J, leaving 6 bases unmatched. The CDR3 has 16 amino acids. CDR1 is SGHVS, CDR2 FQNEAQ, per germline. The CDR3 spells CASSLAPRGPRNTIYF. The CDR3 nucleotides read TGTGCCAGCAGCTTAGCGCCCAGGGGGCCTCGAAACACCATATATTTT.

The gene calls are TRBV6-1 and TRBJ2-7; TRBD2 agrees at 7 bases. Germline CDR1 MNHNS, CDR2 SASEGT. V was clipped by 0 bases and J by 1 base; unmatched bases: 3. The CDR3 consists of 15 residues. The CDR3 bases are TGTGCCAGCAGTGAAGCTGGGGGGGGTTCCTACGAGCAGTACTTC. As protein: CASSEAGGGSYEQYF.

The chain couples TRBV24-1 to TRBJ1-2, with D unresolved. Trimming took 2 bases from V and 6 from J, leaving 9 bases between them. CDR1 is KGHDR and CDR2 is SFDVKD in the germline V gene. The CDR3 covers 13 residues. In DNA, the CDR3 is TGTGCCACCAGTGATTGGGCCGGCGATGGCTACACCTTC. Translation: CATSDWAGDGYTF.

The chain links TRBV7-3 to TRBJ2-1; maybe TRBD2 (6 bases). V lost 6 bases, J lost 7 bases, and 16 bases lay in between. This CDR3 contains 14 residues. Germline V CDR1 and CDR2: SGHTA, FQGTGA. This chain's CDR3 is CASRDGRGTNEQFF. The DNA of the CDR3 is TGTGCCAGCAGAGACGGGAGAGGCACGAATGAGCAGTTCTTC.

The chain links TRBV7-6 to TRBJ2-7; the match to TRBD2 covers 14 bases. The germline CDR1 and CDR2 sequences are SGHVS and FNYEAQ. The CDR3 sequence is 15 residues long. Trimming cost V 6 bases and J 6 bases; bases outside gene matches: 7. CDR3 residues: CASSRTGTSGSEQYF. CDR3 in DNA: TGTGCCAGCAGTCGCACCGGGACTAGCGGGAGCGAGCAGTACTTC.

The CDR3 coding sequence is TGTGCCAGCAGCCAATTCAGTACGCAGTACTTC. Protein sequence: CASSQFSTQYF. V and J are TRBV14 and TRBJ2-7; D unresolved. From germline, CDR1 is SGHDN and CDR2 FVKESK. The CDR3 sequence is 11 residues long. Trimming cost V 2 bases and J 9 bases, with 8 bases left between them. Combining the CDR3 with reference TRBV14 and TRBJ2-7 gives the whole variable domain EAGVTQFPSHSVIEKGQTVTLRCDPISGHDNLYWYRRVMGKEIKFLLHFVKESKQDESGMPNNRFLAERTGGTYSTLKVQPAELEDSGVYFCASSQFSTQYFGPGTRLTVT.

The chain links TRBV5-8 to TRBJ2-3; possible D gene TRBD2, 6 bases. CDR1 and CDR2 (germline): SGHTS, YDEGEE. This CDR3 contains 15 residues. V lost 4 bases and J lost 2, with 14 bases in between. The CDR3 reads CASSTRGRDTDTQYF. The CDR3 nucleotides read TGTGCCAGCAGCACCCGGGGGAGAGACACAGATACGCAGTATTTT.

J is TRBJ1-1 and V is TRBV5-6; TRBD1 is a possible D gene (5 bases). CDR3 length equals 12 residues. Per the germline V gene, CDR1 is SGHDT and CDR2 is YYEEEE. The V gene lost 6 bases and the J gene lost 4 bases, with 10 bases spanning the gap. The CDR3 bases are TGTGCCAGCAACCAGGGTTCCACTGAAGCTTTCTTT. Protein product: CASNQGSTEAFF.

CDR3 coding DNA: TGCGCCAGCAGCCAAGATCTTGACCAGCGCCTCTACAATGAGCAGTTCTTC. Its translation: CASSQDLDQRLYNEQFF. The chain employs TRBV4-3 and TRBJ2-1; D is uncertain. Per the germline V gene, CDR1 is LGHNA and CDR2 is YSLEER. CDR3 length: 17 residues. Trimming left V 0 bases short and J 3 bases short, with 15 bases between.

The V and J genes are TRBV5-1 and TRBJ2-1, with D possibly being TRBD2 (5 bases). Trimming left V 1 base short and J 5 bases short, with 7 bases between. Looked up from germline, CDR1 is SGHRS and CDR2 is YFSETQ. CDR3 length: 13 residues. The CDR3 DNA reads as TGCGCCAGCAGCTTGTTACTAGACAATGAGCAGTTCTTC. Translated: CASSLLLDNEQFF.

Note on this clone: At one end, the junction sequence differs from germline, possibly due to a read error. CDR3 nucleotides: TGTGCCAGCAGTGAAAACAGGGTTGAAAAACTGCTTTTT. This codes for CASSENRVEKLLF. This rearrangement joins TRBV6-1 to TRBJ1-4, with D tentatively TRBD1 (6 bases). Germline-derived CDR1 and CDR2 are MNHNS and SASEGT. CDR3 length: 13 residues.

This clone has only a few counts. The chain joins TRBV5-4 to TRBJ1-1; D is undetermined. V was pared by 2 bases and J by 1 base, with 3 bases between. CDR1 SGHNT and CDR2 YYREEE come from the germline V gene (reference sequence). The CDR3 extends over 12 amino acids. CDR3: CASSFQNTEAFF. DNA of the CDR3: TGTGCCAGCAGCTTCCAGAACACTGAAGCTTTCTTT.

This chain uses TRBV27 with TRBJ1-5, with D uncertain. The CDR3 runs to 16 residues. Deletions cut 6 bases from V and 0 bases from J, with 15 bases between. From germline, CDR1 is MNHEY and CDR2 SMNVEV (reference sequence). The CDR3 bases are TGTGCCAGCAGCTCATCGAGAGCCTATAGCAATCAGCCCCAGCATTTT. As protein: CASSSSRAYSNQPQHF.

V gene TRBV14 combines with J gene TRBJ2-2; 7 nucleotides align to TRBD2. The CDR3 is 17 amino acids. The V segment lost 0 bases and the J segment 1 base; nucleotides outside the gene matches: 5. Germline loops: CDR1 SGHDN, CDR2 FVKESK. DNA of the CDR3: TGTGCCAGCAGCCAAGATCCCAGCGGGGAGAACACCGGGGAGCTGTTTTTT. This sequence encodes CASSQDPSGENTGELFF.

The chain uses TRBV6-6 and TRBJ1-6; 9 bases line up with TRBD1. The V gene end was trimmed by 4 bases and the J gene end by 10 bases; junction bases not matched to a gene: 8. The germline gives CDR1 MNHNY, CDR2 SVGAGI (reference sequence). The length of the CDR3 is 15 residues. The CDR3 spells CASSLPTGGQSPLHF. In nucleotides, the CDR3 is TGTGCCAGCAGTTTGCCAACAGGGGGCCAATCACCCCTCCACTTT.

This chain links TRBV6-5 with TRBJ1-1; 7 bases agree with TRBD1. Trimming at V came to 6 bases and at J to 3 bases, leaving 7 bases not matched to a gene. Germline loops: CDR1 MNHEY, CDR2 SVGAGI. CDR3 length: 14 amino acids. CDR3 DNA sequence: TGTGCCAGCAGAGCCGACAGGGAGTACACTGAAGCTTTCTTT. Amino acids: CASRADREYTEAFF.

This chain uses TRBV6-1 with TRBJ2-1; 10 bases fit TRBD1. CDR3 length: 15 amino acids. V dropped 1 base and J dropped 7; count of bases not matched to a gene: 4. From germline, CDR1 is MNHNS and CDR2 SASEGT. CDR3: CASSEGTGGFNEQFF. The DNA of the CDR3 is TGTGCCAGCAGTGAAGGGACAGGGGGGTTTAATGAGCAGTTCTTC.

The V call is TRBV21-1, the J call TRBJ2-5; TRBD2 was called by the table and not checked on the DNA. TRBV21-1 is recorded as a pseudogene. The length of the CDR3 is 15 residues. The CDR3 spells CASSKLSSGAQAQYF. The CDR3 DNA reads TGTGCCAGCAGCAAACTGTCTAGCGGGGCTCAGGCCCAGTACTTC.

The chain employs TRBV7-2 and TRBJ1-6; TRBD1 matches at 9 bases. V shed 4 bases and J 5 bases; nucleotides not matched to a gene: 3. Germline V lookup: CDR1 SGHTA, CDR2 FQGNSA. The CDR3 spans 15 residues. The CDR3 reads CASSYRTGDNSPLHF. The CDR3 DNA reads TGTGCCAGCAGCTACAGGACAGGGGATAATTCACCCCTCCACTTT. Drawing the rest from reference TRBV7-2 and TRBJ1-6, the complete variable domain is GAGVSQSPSNKVTEKGKDVELRCDPISGHTALYWYRQSLGQGLEFLIYFQGNSAPDKSGLPSDRFSAERTGGSVSTLTIQRTQQEDSAVYLCASSYRTGDNSPLHFGNGTRLTVT.

This clone has only one observation. This chain links TRBV7-9 with TRBJ1-1; D might be TRBD1 (5 bases). The CDR3 runs 14 residues. Trimming took 5 bases from V and 3 from J, leaving 13 bases between them. Germline V gives CDR1 SEHNR, CDR2 FQNEAQ (reference sequence). The CDR3 bases are TGTGCCAGCAGCGCCAGGGTTGCAGACACTGAAGCTTTCTTT. As protein: CASSARVADTEAFF.

V is TRBV7-2 and J is TRBJ1-1; 7 nucleotides agree with TRBD1. Germline V CDR1 and CDR2: SGHTA, FQGNSA. With V trimmed by 7 bases and J by 1 base, 15 bases remained unmatched. This CDR3 has 17 residues. This chain's CDR3 is CASTPRTGWNKNTEAFF. CDR3 bases: TGTGCCAGCACCCCCCGGACAGGCTGGAATAAGAACACTGAAGCTTTCTTT.

The chain uses TRBV30 and TRBJ1-5; weak D call: TRBD1 (6 bases). The CDR3 sequence is 13 residues long. The germline V and J ends were trimmed by 3 bases and 4 bases, with 10 bases remaining between them. CDR1 and CDR2 from the germline V gene are GTSNPN and SVGIG (reference sequence). The CDR3 DNA follows: TGTGCCTGGAGCCCAGGGGATAATCAGCCCCAGCATTTT. Its translation is CAWSPGDNQPQHF.

This chain's CDR3 is CASSLTGTSNYGYTF. The CDR3 DNA reads as TGCGCCAGCAGCCTAACAGGGACCTCTAACTATGGCTACACCTTC. The chain joins TRBV4-3 to TRBJ1-2; possibly TRBD1 for D (6 bases). The CDR3 spans 15 residues. Between the trimmed V and J ends, which lost 4 bases and 0 bases, there was a span of 12 bases. Germline V gene lookup returns CDR1 LGHNA and CDR2 YSLEER.

The rearrangement links TRBV9 to TRBJ2-2; D is undetermined. V gave up 4 bases and J gave up 7 bases, with 11 bases separating them. The germline CDR1 and CDR2 sequences are SGDLS and YYNGEE. The CDR3 runs 13 residues. CDR3 coding DNA: TGTGCCAGCAGCCCTCGGGTGGACGGGGAGCTGTTTTTT. It encodes CASSPRVDGELFF.

The chain has TRBV28 and TRBJ2-3; D remains ambiguous. V was clipped by 8 bases and J by 5 bases, with 14 bases between them. The germline CDR1 and CDR2 sequences are MDHEN and SYDVKM. The CDR3 consists of 13 residues. The CDR3 region is CASREVPRDTQYF. The CDR3 DNA follows: TGTGCCAGCCGTGAAGTACCCAGAGATACGCAGTATTTT.

This clone showed up just once. The V gene is TRBV5-1, the J gene TRBJ2-3, with a weak D call TRBD1 (5 bases). CDR3 length: 17 amino acids. Germline values: CDR1 SGHRS, CDR2 YFSETQ. Trimming cost V 0 bases and J 3 bases, with 17 bases left between them. CDR3 region: CASSLESASGLTDTQYF. Written as DNA, the CDR3 is TGCGCCAGCAGCTTGGAGTCTGCCTCAGGGCTTACAGATACGCAGTATTTT.

The V call is TRBV6-5, the J call TRBJ1-1; 7 bases match TRBD1. Germline CDR1 and CDR2: MNHEY and SVGAGI. V lost 6 bases to trimming and J lost 5 bases; unmatched junction nucleotides: 9. The CDR3 is made up of 14 amino acids. Here the CDR3 DNA reads TGTGCCAGCAGCCGCATCACAGGGGTAACTGAAGCTTTCTTT. This sequence encodes CASSRITGVTEAFF.

J is TRBJ1-2 and V is TRBV19; tentatively, D is TRBD1 (6 bases). V was pared by 9 bases and J by 4 bases, with 15 bases between. This CDR3 is built from 13 residues. CDR1 and CDR2 from the germline V gene are LNHDA and SQIVND (reference sequence). CDR3 amino acids: CASTTTGPYGYTF. The CDR3, as DNA: TGTGCCAGCACAACCACAGGGCCCTATGGCTACACCTTC.

The chain uses TRBV16 and TRBJ2-7; TRBD1 matches 9 bases. Trimming took 5 bases from V and 2 from J; bases not matched to a gene: 4. This CDR3 has 14 amino acids. Germline V gene data show CDR1 as KGHSY and CDR2 as FQNENV. CDR3 loop: CASSEGTGTYEQYF. CDR3 DNA: TGTGCCAGCAGCGAAGGGACAGGGACCTACGAGCAGTACTTC. Using reference TRBV16 and TRBJ2-7 for the parts outside the CDR3, the full variable domain is GEEVAQTPKHLVRGEGQKAKLYCAPIKGHSYVFWYQQVLKNEFKFLISFQNENVFDETGMPKERFSAKCLPNSPCSLEIQATKLEDSAVYFCASSEGTGTYEQYFGPGTRLTVT.